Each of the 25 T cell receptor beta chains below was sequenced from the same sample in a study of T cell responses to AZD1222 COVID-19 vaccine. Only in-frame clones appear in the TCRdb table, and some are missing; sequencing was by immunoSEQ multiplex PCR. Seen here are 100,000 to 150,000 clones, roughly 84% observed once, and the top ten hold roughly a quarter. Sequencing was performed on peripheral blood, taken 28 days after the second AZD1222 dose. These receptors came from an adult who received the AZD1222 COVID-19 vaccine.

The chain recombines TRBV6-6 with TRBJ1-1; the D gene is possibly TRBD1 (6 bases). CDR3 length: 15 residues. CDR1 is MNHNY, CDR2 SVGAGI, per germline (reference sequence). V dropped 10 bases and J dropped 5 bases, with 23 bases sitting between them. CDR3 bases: TGTGCCACCACACAGGGTATTGAGTGGACTACTGAAGCTTTCTTT. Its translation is CATTQGIEWTTEAFF.

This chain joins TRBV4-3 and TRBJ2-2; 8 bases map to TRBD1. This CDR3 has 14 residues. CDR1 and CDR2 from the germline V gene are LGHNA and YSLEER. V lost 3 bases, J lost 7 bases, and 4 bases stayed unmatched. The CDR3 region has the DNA TGCGCCAGCAGCCACCAGGGGGCGGGCGGGGAGCTGTTTTTT. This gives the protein CASSHQGAGGELFF.

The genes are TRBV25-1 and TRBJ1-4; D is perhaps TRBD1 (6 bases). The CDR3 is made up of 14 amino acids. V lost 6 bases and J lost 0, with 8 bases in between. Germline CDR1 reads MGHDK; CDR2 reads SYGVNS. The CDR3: CASSDRTTNEKLFF. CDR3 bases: TGTGCCAGCAGCGACAGGACAACTAATGAAAAACTGTTTTTT. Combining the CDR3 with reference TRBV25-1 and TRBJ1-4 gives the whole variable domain EADIYQTPRYLVIGTGKKITLECSQTMGHDKMYWYQQDPGMELHLIHYSYGVNSTEKGDLSSESTVSRIRTEHFPLTLESARPSHTSQYLCASSDRTTNEKLFFGSGTQLSVL.

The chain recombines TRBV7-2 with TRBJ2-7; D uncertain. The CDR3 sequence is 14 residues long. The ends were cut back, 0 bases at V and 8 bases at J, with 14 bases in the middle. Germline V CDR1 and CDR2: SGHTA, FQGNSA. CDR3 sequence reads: CASSLAGFGRKQYF. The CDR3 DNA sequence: TGTGCCAGCAGCTTAGCGGGCTTCGGTCGAAAGCAGTACTTC.

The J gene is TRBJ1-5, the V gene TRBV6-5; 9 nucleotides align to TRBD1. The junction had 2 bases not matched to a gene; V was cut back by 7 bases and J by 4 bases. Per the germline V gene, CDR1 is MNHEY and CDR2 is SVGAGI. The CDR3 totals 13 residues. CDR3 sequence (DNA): TGTGCCAGCATGACAGGGGGTAATCAGCCCCAGCATTTT. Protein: CASMTGGNQPQHF.

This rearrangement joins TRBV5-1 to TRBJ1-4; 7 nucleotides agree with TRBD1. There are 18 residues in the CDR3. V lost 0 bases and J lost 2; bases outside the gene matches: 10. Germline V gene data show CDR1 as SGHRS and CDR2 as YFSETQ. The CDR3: CASSLGRQGDATNEKLFF. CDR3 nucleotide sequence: TGCGCCAGCAGCTTGGGGCGACAGGGTGATGCGACTAATGAAAAACTGTTTTTT.

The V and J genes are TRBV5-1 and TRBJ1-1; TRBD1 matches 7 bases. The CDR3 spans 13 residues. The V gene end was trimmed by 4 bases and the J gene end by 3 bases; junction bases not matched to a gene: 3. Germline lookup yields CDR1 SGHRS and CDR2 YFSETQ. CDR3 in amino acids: CASSRGTDTEAFF. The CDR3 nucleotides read TGCGCCAGCAGCCGCGGGACAGACACTGAAGCTTTCTTT.

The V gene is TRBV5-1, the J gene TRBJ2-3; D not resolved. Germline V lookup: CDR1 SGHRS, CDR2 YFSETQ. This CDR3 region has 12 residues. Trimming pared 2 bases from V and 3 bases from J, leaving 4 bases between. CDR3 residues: CASSLLTDTQYF. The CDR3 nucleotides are TGCGCCAGCAGCTTACTAACAGATACGCAGTATTTT. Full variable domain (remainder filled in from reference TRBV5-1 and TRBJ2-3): KAGVTQTPRYLIKTRGQQVTLSCSPISGHRSVSWYQQTPGQGLQFLFEYFSETQRNKGNFPGRFSGRQFSNSRSEMNVSTLELGDSALYLCASSLLTDTQYFGPGTRLTVL.

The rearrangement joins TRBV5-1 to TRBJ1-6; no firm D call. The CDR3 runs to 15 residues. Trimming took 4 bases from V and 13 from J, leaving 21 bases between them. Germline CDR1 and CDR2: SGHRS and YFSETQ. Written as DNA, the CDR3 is TGCGCCAGCAGCCCGACCGCGGACCAGGCCAATCCCCTCCACTTT. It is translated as CASSPTADQANPLHF.

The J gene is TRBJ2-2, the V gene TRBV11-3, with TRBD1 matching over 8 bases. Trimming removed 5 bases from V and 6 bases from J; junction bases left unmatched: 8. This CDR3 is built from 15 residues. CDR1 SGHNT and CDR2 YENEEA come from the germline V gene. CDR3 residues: CASSLRTGFAGELFF. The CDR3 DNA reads TGTGCCAGCAGCCTTAGGACAGGGTTCGCCGGGGAGCTGTTTTTT.

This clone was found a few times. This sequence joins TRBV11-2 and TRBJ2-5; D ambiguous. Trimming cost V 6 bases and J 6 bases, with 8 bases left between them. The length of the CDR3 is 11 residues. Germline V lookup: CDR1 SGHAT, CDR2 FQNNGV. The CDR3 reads CASRVGQTQYF. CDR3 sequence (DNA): TGTGCCAGCAGAGTCGGTCAGACCCAGTACTTC.

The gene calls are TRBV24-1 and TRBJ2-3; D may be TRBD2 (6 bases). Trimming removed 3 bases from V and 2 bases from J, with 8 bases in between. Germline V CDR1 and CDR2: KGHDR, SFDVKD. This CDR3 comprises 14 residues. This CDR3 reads CATSDGGYTDTQYF. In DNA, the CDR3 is TGTGCCACCAGTGATGGGGGGTACACAGATACGCAGTATTTT.

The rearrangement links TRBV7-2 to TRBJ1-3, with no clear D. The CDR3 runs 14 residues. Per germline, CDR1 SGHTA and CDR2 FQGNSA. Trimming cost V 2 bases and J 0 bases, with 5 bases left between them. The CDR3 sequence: CASSLLGSGNTIYF. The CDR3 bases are TGTGCCAGCAGCTTATTAGGCTCTGGAAACACCATATATTTT.

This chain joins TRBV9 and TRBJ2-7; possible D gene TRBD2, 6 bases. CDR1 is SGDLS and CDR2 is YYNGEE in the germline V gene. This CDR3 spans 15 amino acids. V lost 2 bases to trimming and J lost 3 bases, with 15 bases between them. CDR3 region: CASSVQDYRGYEQYF. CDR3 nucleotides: TGTGCCAGCAGCGTCCAGGACTACCGCGGCTACGAGCAGTACTTC.

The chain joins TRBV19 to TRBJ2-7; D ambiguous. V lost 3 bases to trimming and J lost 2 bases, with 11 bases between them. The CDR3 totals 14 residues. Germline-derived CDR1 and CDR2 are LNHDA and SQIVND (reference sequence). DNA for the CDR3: TGTGCCAGTAGTATTGCCGGCACCGCCTACGAGCAGTACTTC. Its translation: CASSIAGTAYEQYF. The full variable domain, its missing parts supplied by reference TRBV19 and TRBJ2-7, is DGGITQSPKYLFRKEGQNVTLSCEQNLNHDAMYWYRQDPGQGLRLIYYSQIVNDFQKGDIAEGYSVSREKKESFPLTVTSAQKNPTAFYLCASSIAGTAYEQYFGPGTRLTVT.

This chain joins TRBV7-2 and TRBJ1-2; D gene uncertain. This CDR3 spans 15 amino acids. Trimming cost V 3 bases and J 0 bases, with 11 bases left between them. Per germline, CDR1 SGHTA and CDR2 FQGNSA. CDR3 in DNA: TGTGCCAGCAGCTTTTCTGTGGGCTCTAACTATGGCTACACCTTC. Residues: CASSFSVGSNYGYTF.

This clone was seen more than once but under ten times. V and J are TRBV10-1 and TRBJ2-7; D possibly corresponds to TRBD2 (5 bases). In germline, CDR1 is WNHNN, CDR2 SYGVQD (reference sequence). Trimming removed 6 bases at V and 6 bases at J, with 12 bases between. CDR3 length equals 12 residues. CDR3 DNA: TGCGCCAGCAGCTCCACTAGAGGCGAGCAGTACTTC. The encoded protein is CASSSTRGEQYF.

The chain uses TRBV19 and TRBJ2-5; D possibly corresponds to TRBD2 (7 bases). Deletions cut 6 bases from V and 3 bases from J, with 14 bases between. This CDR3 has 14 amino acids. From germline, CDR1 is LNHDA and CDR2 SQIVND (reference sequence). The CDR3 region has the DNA TGTGCCAGTAGGGCGGGGGACAAAAAAGAGACCCAGTACTTC. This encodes CASRAGDKKETQYF. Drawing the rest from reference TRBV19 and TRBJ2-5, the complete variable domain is DGGITQSPKYLFRKEGQNVTLSCEQNLNHDAMYWYRQDPGQGLRLIYYSQIVNDFQKGDIAEGYSVSREKKESFPLTVTSAQKNPTAFYLCASRAGDKKETQYFGPGTRLLVL.

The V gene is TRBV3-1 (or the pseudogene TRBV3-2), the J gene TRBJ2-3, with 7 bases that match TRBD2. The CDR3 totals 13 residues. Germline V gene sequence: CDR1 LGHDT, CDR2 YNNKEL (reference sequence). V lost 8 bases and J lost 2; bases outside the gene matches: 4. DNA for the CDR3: TGTGCCAGCCGGGGGGTAGCCACAGATACGCAGTATTTT. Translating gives CASRGVATDTQYF.

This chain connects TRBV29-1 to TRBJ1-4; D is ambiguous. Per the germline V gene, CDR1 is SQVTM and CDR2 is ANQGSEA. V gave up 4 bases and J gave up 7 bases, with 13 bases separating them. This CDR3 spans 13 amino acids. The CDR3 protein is CSVGDPGGEKLFF. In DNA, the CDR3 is TGCAGCGTTGGAGACCCTGGAGGTGAAAAACTGTTTTTT.

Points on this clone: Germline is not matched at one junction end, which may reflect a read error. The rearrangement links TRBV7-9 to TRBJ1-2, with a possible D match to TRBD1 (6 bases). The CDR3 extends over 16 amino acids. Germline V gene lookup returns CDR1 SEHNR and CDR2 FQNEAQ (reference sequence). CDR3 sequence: CASSLGGGPKRNGCTF. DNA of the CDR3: TGTGCCAGCAGCTTAGGAGGGGGGCCCAAAAGGAATGGCTGCACCTTC.

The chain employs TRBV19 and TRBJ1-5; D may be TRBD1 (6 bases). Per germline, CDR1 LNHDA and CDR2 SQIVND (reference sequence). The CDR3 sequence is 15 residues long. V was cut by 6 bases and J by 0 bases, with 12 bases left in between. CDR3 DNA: TGTGCCAGTAGCTACGGACAGAATAGCAATCAGCCCCAGCATTTT. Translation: CASSYGQNSNQPQHF.

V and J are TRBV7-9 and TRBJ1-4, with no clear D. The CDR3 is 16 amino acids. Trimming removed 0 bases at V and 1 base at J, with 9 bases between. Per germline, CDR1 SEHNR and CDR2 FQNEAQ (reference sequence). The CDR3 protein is CASSLAFGVTNEKLFF. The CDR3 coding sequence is TGTGCCAGCAGCTTAGCCTTTGGGGTAACTAATGAAAAACTGTTTTTT.

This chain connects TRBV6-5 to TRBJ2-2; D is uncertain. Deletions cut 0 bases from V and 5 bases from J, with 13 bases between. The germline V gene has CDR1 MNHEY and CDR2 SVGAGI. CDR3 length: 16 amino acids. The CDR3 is CASSYSSFGGTGELFF. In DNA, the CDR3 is TGTGCCAGCAGTTACTCGAGTTTCGGTGGGACCGGGGAGCTGTTTTTT.

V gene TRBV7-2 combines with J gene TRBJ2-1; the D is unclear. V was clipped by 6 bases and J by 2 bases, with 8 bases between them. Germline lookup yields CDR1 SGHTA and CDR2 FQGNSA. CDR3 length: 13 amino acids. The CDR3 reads CASRGYTYNEQFF. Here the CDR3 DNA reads TGTGCCAGCAGGGGTTACACCTACAATGAGCAGTTCTTC.